This T cell receptor beta chain is from a study of siplizumab effects on memory and regulatory T cells. In germline, CDR1 is SGHAT, CDR2 FQNNGV. The CDR3 has 17 amino acids. J was trimmed by 3 bases and V by 6 bases; bases with no gene match: 16. With regard to this clone: Its antigen is unidentified.

Clones were sequenced by immunoSEQ multiplex PCR, and TCRdb holds only the in-frame ones, with some missing. The repertoire holds roughly 120,000 clones, 94% seen once, with approximately 1.8% in the top ten. Study outcomes and limitations: Tregs proliferating in siplizumab cultures lacked confirmation of their suppressive function. Roughly 75-97% of proliferating CD4+ or CD8+ clones lacked a naive or memory phenotype that could be assigned. Naive T cells seemed more diverse than memory cells; they also seemed major alloresponse contributors.

This sequence originates from a human donor in good health. This chain joins TRBV11-2 and TRBJ2-5, with 7 bases fitting TRBD1. Sequenced sample: non-Treg CD4+ T cells sorted from blood. DNA for the CDR3: TGTGCCAGCAGGACTATTCAAAGGGGGCGGGTTGAAGAGACCCAGTACTTC. Translating gives CASRTIQRGRVEETQYF.